This T cell receptor (beta chain) was recovered during a study of blood T cell repertoires in COVID-19. For the study at large: Spain, Italy and the United States supplied samples that represented acute and convalescent COVID-19.

Per the authors' pipeline: Researchers report that nucleated cell counts were estimated from reference gene primer amplification. Sequenced by immunoSEQ multiplex PCR; TCRdb stores in-frame clones only, minus some. V and J calls and clone size follow that table, whereas D and trimming were derived from the DNA. This table holds about 200,000 clones, more than 75% found once. The CDR3 sequence is 15 residues long. V lost 6 bases, J lost 1 base, and 16 bases lay in between. Germline values: CDR1 MNHEY, CDR2 SVGAGI. Sequenced material: peripheral blood. This TCR was recovered from an elderly woman with acute or convalescent COVID-19. V and J are TRBV6-5 and TRBJ2-7, with a possible D match to TRBD2 (6 bases). The chain's CDR3 is CASRGRLSGSYEQYF. The CDR3 DNA reads TGTGCCAGCAGGGGCCGGCTTAGCGGTTCCTACGAGCAGTACTTC.